The 24 T cell receptor beta chains in this list originate from one sample, sequenced in a study of cytomegalovirus exposure and HLA in healthy donors. Use of 60 Vbeta and 13 Jbeta primers characterized the PCR. Measured with immunoSEQ multiplex PCR; TCRdb has only the in-frame clones, and not every one. This sample has approximately 100,000 clones, with roughly 69% found just once. Sequenced: PBMCs. All receptors derive from a human donor in good health.

This clone has just one count. The chain combines TRBV27 with TRBJ2-7; perhaps TRBD1 as D (5 bases). Germline CDR1 reads MNHEY; CDR2 reads SMNVEV (reference sequence). CDR3 length equals 13 residues. V was pared by 6 bases and J by 2 bases, with 11 bases between. CDR3: CASSRTGTYEQYF. CDR3 sequence (DNA): TGTGCCAGCAGCAGAACAGGTACCTACGAGCAGTACTTC.

The genes are TRBV13 and TRBJ2-7; D is perhaps TRBD2 (6 bases). V was clipped by 3 bases and J by 0 bases, with 9 bases between them. The germline V gene encodes CDR1 PRHDT and CDR2 FYEKMQ (reference sequence). The CDR3 extends over 14 amino acids. DNA of the CDR3: TGTGCCAGCAGCTTGCCCGGGGGCTCCTACGAGCAGTACTTC. Residues: CASSLPGGSYEQYF.

This sequence joins TRBV18 and TRBJ2-6, with D possibly being TRBD1 (6 bases). The CDR3 length is 16 residues. The V end was cut by 2 bases, the J end by 4 bases, with 12 bases between. The V gene's germline CDR1 is KGHSH and CDR2 LQKENI. In DNA form, the CDR3 reads TGTGCCAGCTCACCAAGGGACATCTCAGGGGCCAACGTCCTGACTTTC. Translation: CASSPRDISGANVLTF. Based on the CDR3 plus reference TRBV18 and TRBJ2-6, the full variable domain is NAGVMQNPRHLVRRRGQEARLRCSPMKGHSHVYWYRQLPEEGLKFMVYLQKENIIDESGMPKERFSAEFPKEGPSILRIQQVVRGDSAAYFCASSPRDISGANVLTFGAGSRLTVL.

To note about this clone: A read error may account for a junction end that differs from germline. The V call is TRBV7-9, the J call TRBJ1-4; possibly TRBD1 for D (6 bases). The germline gives CDR1 SEHNR, CDR2 FQNEAQ (reference sequence). The length of the CDR3 is 15 residues. The CDR3 DNA is TGTTCCAGCAGCTTAGGGGGGGGTGTCCTTGAAAAACTGTTTTTT. Its translation: CSSSLGGGVLEKLFF.

The chain carries TRBV6-5 and TRBJ1-5; 8 bases match TRBD1. CDR1 MNHEY and CDR2 SVGAGI come from the germline V gene. The CDR3 is made up of 15 amino acids. The ends lost 4 bases at V and 5 bases at J; junction bases unmatched: 7. Here the CDR3 DNA reads TGTGCCAGCAGTTCGACAGGGGCCCGAGATCAGCCCCAGCATTTT. This codes for CASSSTGARDQPQHF.

V and J are TRBV9 and TRBJ2-7, with 7 nucleotides matching TRBD1. The CDR3 totals 15 residues. The germline V gene encodes CDR1 SGDLS and CDR2 YYNGEE. V lost 0 bases to trimming and J lost 5 bases; unmatched junction nucleotides: 8. The CDR3 DNA reads as TGTGCCAGCAGCGTAGCCCCACAGGGGATCCACGAGCAGTACTTC. Amino acids: CASSVAPQGIHEQYF.

CDR3 nucleotide sequence: TGTGCCAGTAGTGGACGGGACAGCACCTACGAGCAGTACTTC. Translating gives CASSGRDSTYEQYF. The chain uses TRBV19 and TRBJ2-7; TRBD1 agrees at 7 bases. Germline CDR1 LNHDA, CDR2 SQIVND (reference sequence). J lost 2 bases, V lost 5 bases, and 6 bases had no gene match. The CDR3 has 14 residues.

Comment on this clone: This sample also contains other DNA sequences that code for the same CDR3. This rearrangement joins TRBV5-6 to TRBJ2-3, with TRBD2 matching over 8 bases. Germline values: CDR1 SGHDT, CDR2 YYEEEE. The CDR3 length is 15 residues. V lost 0 bases, J lost 0 bases, and 0 bases stayed unmatched. CDR3 sequence (DNA): TGTGCCAGCAGCTTGGGACTAGCGAGCACAGATACGCAGTATTTT. The encoded protein is CASSLGLASTDTQYF.

This clone was counted only a few times. The chain links TRBV4-2 to TRBJ1-1; D not certain. CDR3 length: 13 amino acids. Looked up from germline, CDR1 is LGHNA and CDR2 is YNFKEQ. The V and J ends lost 3 bases and 9 bases respectively, with 14 bases between them. For the CDR3, the DNA is TGTGCCAGCAGCCAGGTAGGAGCAAATAAAGCTTTCTTT. Amino acid sequence: CASSQVGANKAFF.

A few counts support this clone. V is TRBV4-1 and J is TRBJ2-7, with D possibly TRBD1 on 6 matching bases. CDR1 and CDR2 from the germline V gene are MGHRA and YSYEKL. The ends were cut back, 0 bases at V and 9 bases at J, with 18 bases in the middle. The CDR3 sequence is 15 residues long. For the CDR3, the DNA is TGCGCCAGCAGCCAAGAGGGAAACAGGGATAGACTGCAGTACTTC. Translation: CASSQEGNRDRLQYF.

The chain recombines TRBV5-1 with TRBJ2-1; D may be TRBD1 (6 bases). V gave up 0 bases and J gave up 6 bases, with 7 bases separating them. CDR3 length equals 13 residues. From germline, CDR1 is SGHRS and CDR2 YFSETQ. The CDR3 nucleotides read TGCGCCAGCAGCTTGGTACAGGGCAATGAGCAGTTCTTC. Protein: CASSLVQGNEQFF.

This clone was observed once. The V gene is TRBV5-6, the J gene TRBJ2-3, with 7 positions matching TRBD1. This CDR3 spans 16 amino acids. Unmatched junction bases numbered 7, after V lost 3 bases and J lost 0 bases. Germline V gives CDR1 SGHDT, CDR2 YYEEEE. The CDR3 region has the DNA TGTGCCAGCAGCTCCGGGTGGACAGGCAGCACAGATACGCAGTATTTT. Protein: CASSSGWTGSTDTQYF. Combining the CDR3 with reference TRBV5-6 and TRBJ2-3 gives the whole variable domain DAGVTQSPTHLIKTRGQQVTLRCSPKSGHDTVSWYQQALGQGPQFIFQYYEEEERQRGNFPDRFSGHQFPNYSSELNVNALLLGDSALYLCASSSGWTGSTDTQYFGPGTRLTVL.

The chain uses TRBV7-8 and TRBJ2-7; TRBD2 matches 10 bases. The CDR3 runs 14 residues. The J segment lost 5 bases and the V segment lost 10 bases, leaving 11 bases of the junction unmatched. Germline lookup yields CDR1 SGHVS and CDR2 FQNEAQ. The CDR3 DNA is TGTGCCACCCGCAGCCTAGCGGGAGTCCACGAGCAGTACTTC. It is translated as CATRSLAGVHEQYF.

This clone showed up just once. The V call is TRBV7-8, the J call TRBJ2-5; 8 nucleotides match TRBD2. Germline assignment: CDR1 SGHVS and CDR2 FQNEAQ. V lost 0 bases to trimming and J lost 7 bases; unmatched junction nucleotides: 7. This CDR3 has 15 residues. This CDR3 is CASSLARREEGTQYF. CDR3 nucleotide sequence: TGTGCCAGCAGCTTAGCGCGGCGGGAGGAGGGGACCCAGTACTTC.

V and J are TRBV4-3 and TRBJ1-4, with 9 bases identical to TRBD1. Germline-derived CDR1 and CDR2 are LGHNA and YSLEER. Trimming took 0 bases from V and 7 from J; bases not matched to a gene: 9. CDR3 size: 17 residues. The CDR3, as DNA: TGCGCCAGCAGCCAAGAGGGGCCCGGACAGGGGAGTGAAAAACTGTTTTTT. Amino acids: CASSQEGPGQGSEKLFF.

This clone appeared a few times. The V and J genes are TRBV4-3 and TRBJ2-6; a possible D gene is TRBD2 (6 bases). V was pared by 0 bases and J by 0 bases, with 9 bases between. This CDR3 spans 17 amino acids. Germline CDR1 LGHNA, CDR2 YSLEER. The CDR3 sequence: CASSQDWGVSGANVLTF. In DNA form, the CDR3 reads TGCGCCAGCAGCCAAGATTGGGGGGTCTCTGGGGCCAACGTCCTGACTTTC.

The rearrangement uses TRBV28 and TRBJ1-3; perhaps TRBD1 as D (5 bases). V lost 5 bases to trimming and J lost 3 bases, with 17 bases between them. CDR1 and CDR2 from the germline V gene are MDHEN and SYDVKM. The CDR3 totals 16 residues. The CDR3 protein is CASSLGGYGFGNTIYF. The CDR3, as DNA: TGTGCCAGCAGTCTGGGGGGTTATGGATTTGGAAACACCATATATTTT.

V gene TRBV5-1 combines with J gene TRBJ2-3; 12 nucleotides align to TRBD2. The CDR3 has 16 amino acids. Trimming took 6 bases from V and 2 from J; bases not matched to a gene: 7. Germline CDR1 reads SGHRS; CDR2 reads YFSETQ. CDR3 in amino acids: CASNPRTSGNTDTQYF. The DNA for the CDR3 is TGCGCCAGCAACCCTAGGACTAGCGGGAACACAGATACGCAGTATTTT.

The rearrangement joins TRBV2 to TRBJ1-4, with D tentatively TRBD1 (5 bases). V was cut by 7 bases and J by 8 bases, with 17 bases left in between. The CDR3 totals 14 residues. CDR1 is SNHLY and CDR2 is FYNNEI in the germline V gene. CDR3 amino acids: CASTPRGRGEKLFF. The CDR3 DNA follows: TGTGCCAGCACCCCCCGGGGACGGGGGGAAAAACTGTTTTTT.

J is TRBJ2-7 and V is TRBV28, with 12 bases aligning to TRBD2. Looked up from germline, CDR1 is MDHEN and CDR2 is SYDVKM. The CDR3 has 16 residues. V was clipped by 7 bases and J by 3 bases; unmatched bases: 10. The CDR3 DNA reads as TGTGCCAGCACCGTACGACTAGCGGGGGCCCACTACGAGCAGTACTTC. Translated: CASTVRLAGAHYEQYF. Full variable domain (rest looked up from reference TRBV28 and TRBJ2-7): DVKVTQSSRYLVKRTGEKVFLECVQDMDHENMFWYRQDPGLGLRLIYFSYDVKMKEKGDIPEGYSVSREKKERFSLILESASTNQTSMYLCASTVRLAGAHYEQYFGPGTRLTVT.

The chain links TRBV5-1 to TRBJ2-5; 8 bases are a match to TRBD2. The V segment lost 0 bases and the J segment 4 bases; nucleotides outside the gene matches: 5. Germline values: CDR1 SGHRS, CDR2 YFSETQ. This CDR3 has 15 residues. CDR3 amino acids: CASSLGAGGGETQYF. In DNA form, the CDR3 reads TGCGCCAGCAGCTTGGGGGCGGGAGGTGGAGAGACCCAGTACTTC.

This chain links TRBV6-5 with TRBJ2-5, with 8 bases that match TRBD1. CDR1 is MNHEY, CDR2 SVGAGI, per germline. V lost 7 bases and J lost 5; bases outside the gene matches: 6. The length of the CDR3 is 13 residues. CDR3: CASIRTGSETQYF. The CDR3 DNA reads TGTGCCAGCATTCGGACAGGGAGTGAGACCCAGTACTTC.

This clone was detected a few times. The gene calls are TRBV6-5 and TRBJ2-7; TRBD1 agrees at 8 bases. Germline CDR1 reads MNHEY; CDR2 reads SVGAGI. Losses at the gene ends were 6 bases for V and 9 bases for J; bases not matched to a gene: 13. The CDR3 is made up of 14 amino acids. The CDR3 DNA reads as TGTGCCAGCAGCCCGAGCCGAGGACAGGGAAGGCAGTACTTC. Its translation is CASSPSRGQGRQYF.

The V call is TRBV7-2, the J call TRBJ2-7; D is possibly TRBD2 (6 bases). V lost 5 bases to trimming and J lost 2 bases, with 19 bases between them. This CDR3 has 16 amino acids. In germline, CDR1 is SGHTA, CDR2 FQGNSA. CDR3 residues: CASSPLLGTPPYEQYF. The CDR3 DNA reads as TGTGCCAGCAGCCCCTTGTTGGGGACTCCTCCCTACGAGCAGTACTTC. Using reference TRBV7-2 and TRBJ2-7 for the parts outside the CDR3, the full variable domain is GAGVSQSPSNKVTEKGKDVELRCDPISGHTALYWYRQSLGQGLEFLIYFQGNSAPDKSGLPSDRFSAERTGGSVSTLTIQRTQQEDSAVYLCASSPLLGTPPYEQYFGPGTRLTVT.